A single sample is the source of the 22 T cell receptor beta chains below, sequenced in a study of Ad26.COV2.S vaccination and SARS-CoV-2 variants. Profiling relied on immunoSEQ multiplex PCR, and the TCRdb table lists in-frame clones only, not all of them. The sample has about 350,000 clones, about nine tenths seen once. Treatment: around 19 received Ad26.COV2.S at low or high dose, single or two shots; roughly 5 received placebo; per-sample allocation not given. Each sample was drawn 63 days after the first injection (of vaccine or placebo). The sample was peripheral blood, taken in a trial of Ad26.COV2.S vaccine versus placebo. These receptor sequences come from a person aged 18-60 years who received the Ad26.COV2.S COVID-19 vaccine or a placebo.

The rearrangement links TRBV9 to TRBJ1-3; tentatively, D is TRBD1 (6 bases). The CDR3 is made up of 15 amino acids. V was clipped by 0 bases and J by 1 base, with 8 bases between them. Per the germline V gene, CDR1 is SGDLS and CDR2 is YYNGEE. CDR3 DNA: TGTGCCAGCAGCGTAGGGGGGGCGTCTGGAAACACCATATATTTT. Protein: CASSVGGASGNTIYF.

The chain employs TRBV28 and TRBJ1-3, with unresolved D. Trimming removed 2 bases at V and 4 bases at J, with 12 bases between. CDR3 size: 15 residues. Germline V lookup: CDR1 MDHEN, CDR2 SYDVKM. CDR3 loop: CASSLRAAQGNTIYF. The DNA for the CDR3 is TGTGCCAGCAGTTTACGTGCGGCCCAGGGAAACACCATATATTTT.

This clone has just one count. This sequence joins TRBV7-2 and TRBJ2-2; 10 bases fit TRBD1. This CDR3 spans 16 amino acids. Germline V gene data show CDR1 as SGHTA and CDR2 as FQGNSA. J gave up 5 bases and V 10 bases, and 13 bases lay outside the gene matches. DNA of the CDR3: TGTGCCATCAATCGATGGACAGGGGGTTATACCGGGGAGCTGTTTTTT. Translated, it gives CAINRWTGGYTGELFF. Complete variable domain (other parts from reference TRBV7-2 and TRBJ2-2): GAGVSQSPSNKVTEKGKDVELRCDPISGHTALYWYRQSLGQGLEFLIYFQGNSAPDKSGLPSDRFSAERTGGSVSTLTIQRTQQEDSAVYLCAINRWTGGYTGELFFGEGSRLTVL.

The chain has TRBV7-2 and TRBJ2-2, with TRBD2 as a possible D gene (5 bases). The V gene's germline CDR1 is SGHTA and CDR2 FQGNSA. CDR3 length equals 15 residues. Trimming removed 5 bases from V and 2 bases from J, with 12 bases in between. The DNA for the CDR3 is TGTGCCAGCAGCCACGAGGGATATAACACCGGGGAGCTGTTTTTT. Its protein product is CASSHEGYNTGELFF.

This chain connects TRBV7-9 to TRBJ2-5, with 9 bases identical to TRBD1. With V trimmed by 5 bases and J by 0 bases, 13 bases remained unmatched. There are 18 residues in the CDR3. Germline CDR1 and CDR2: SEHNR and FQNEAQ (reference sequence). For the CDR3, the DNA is TGTGCCAGCAGCAAAAATACCTTCGGGACAGGGTACCAAGAGACCCAGTACTTC. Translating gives CASSKNTFGTGYQETQYF.

As DNA, the CDR3 is TGCGCCAGCAGCTTGGTGGAGGGGTATGGCTACACCTTC. It is translated as CASSLVEGYGYTF. The chain employs TRBV5-1 and TRBJ1-2; possible D gene TRBD1, 5 bases. Per the germline V gene, CDR1 is SGHRS and CDR2 is YFSETQ. This CDR3 contains 13 residues. Trimming took 0 bases from V and 5 from J, leaving 8 bases between them.

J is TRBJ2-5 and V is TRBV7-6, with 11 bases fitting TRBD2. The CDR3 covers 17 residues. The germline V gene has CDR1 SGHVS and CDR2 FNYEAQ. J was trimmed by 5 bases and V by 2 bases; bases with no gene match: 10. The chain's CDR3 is CASSLTSGRPRGETQYF. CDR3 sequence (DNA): TGTGCCAGCAGCTTAACTAGCGGGAGACCACGAGGGGAGACCCAGTACTTC.

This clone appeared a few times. For the CDR3, the DNA is TGCGCCAGCAGCCTCCTAGAGGTAGCGGGGGATCGGAGCTCCTACAATGAGCAGTTCTTC. It specifies CASSLLEVAGDRSSYNEQFF. The V call is TRBV4-1, the J call TRBJ2-1; 9 nucleotides line up with TRBD2. Germline V gene sequence: CDR1 MGHRA, CDR2 YSYEKL. V lost 4 bases and J lost 0; bases outside the gene matches: 16. The CDR3 sequence is 20 residues long.

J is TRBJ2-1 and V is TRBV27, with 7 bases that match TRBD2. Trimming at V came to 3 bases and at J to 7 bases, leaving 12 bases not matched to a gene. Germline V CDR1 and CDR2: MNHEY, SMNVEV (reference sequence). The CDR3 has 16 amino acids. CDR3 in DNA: TGTGCCAGCAGTTTGGGGGGGGGACGCTTTGTAAATGAGCAGTTCTTC. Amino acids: CASSLGGGRFVNEQFF.

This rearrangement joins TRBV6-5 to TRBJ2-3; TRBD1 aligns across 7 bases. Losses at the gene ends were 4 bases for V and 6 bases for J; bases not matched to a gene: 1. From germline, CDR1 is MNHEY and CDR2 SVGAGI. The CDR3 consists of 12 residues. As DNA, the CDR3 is TGTGCCAGCAGTTCGACAGGGGATACGCAGTATTTT. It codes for CASSSTGDTQYF.

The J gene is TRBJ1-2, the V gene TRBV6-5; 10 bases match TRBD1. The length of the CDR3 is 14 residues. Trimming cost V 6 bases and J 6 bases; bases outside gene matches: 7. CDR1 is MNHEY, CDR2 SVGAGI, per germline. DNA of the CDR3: TGTGCCAGCAGCCGGGACAGGGGCCCGGATGGCTACACCTTC. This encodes CASSRDRGPDGYTF.

CDR3: CASSSLRDIFGEQYF. The CDR3 nucleotides read TGTGCCAGCAGTTCGCTTCGGGACATCTTTGGCGAGCAGTACTTC. The V call is TRBV6-5, the J call TRBJ2-7; D perhaps matches TRBD1 (6 bases). Germline loops: CDR1 MNHEY, CDR2 SVGAGI. Trimming removed 4 bases at V and 6 bases at J, with 19 bases between. The CDR3 sequence is 15 residues long.

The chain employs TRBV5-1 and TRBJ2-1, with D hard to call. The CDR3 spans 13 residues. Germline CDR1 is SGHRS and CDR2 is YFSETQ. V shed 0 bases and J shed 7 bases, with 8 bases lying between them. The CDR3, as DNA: TGCGCCAGCAGCTTGGTGTTGGGAAATGAGCAGTTCTTC. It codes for CASSLVLGNEQFF.

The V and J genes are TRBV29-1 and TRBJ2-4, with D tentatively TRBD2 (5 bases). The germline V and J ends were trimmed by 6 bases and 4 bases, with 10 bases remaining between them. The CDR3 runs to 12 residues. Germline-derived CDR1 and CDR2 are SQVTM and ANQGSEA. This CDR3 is CSVEDGKNIQYF. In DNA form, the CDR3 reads TGCAGCGTGGAGGACGGGAAAAACATTCAGTACTTC.

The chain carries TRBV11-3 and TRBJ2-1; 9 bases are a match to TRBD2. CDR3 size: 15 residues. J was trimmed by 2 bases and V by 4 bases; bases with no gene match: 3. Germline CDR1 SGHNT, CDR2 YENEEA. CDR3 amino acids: CASSSTSGPYNEQFF. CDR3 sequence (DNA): TGTGCCAGCAGCTCCACTAGCGGGCCCTACAATGAGCAGTTCTTC. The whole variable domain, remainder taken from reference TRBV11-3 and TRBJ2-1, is EAGVVQSPRYKIIEKKQPVAFWCNPISGHNTLYWYLQNLGQGPELLIRYENEEAVDDSQLPKDRFSAERLKGVDSTLKIQPAELGDSAVYLCASSSTSGPYNEQFFGPGTRLTVL.

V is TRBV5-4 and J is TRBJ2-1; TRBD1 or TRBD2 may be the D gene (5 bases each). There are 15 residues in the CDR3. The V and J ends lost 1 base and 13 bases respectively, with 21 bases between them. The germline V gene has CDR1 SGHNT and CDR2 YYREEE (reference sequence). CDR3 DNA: TGTGCCAGCAGCTTGTCCCGGGGACCTTCAATGGATCAGTTCTTC. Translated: CASSLSRGPSMDQFF.

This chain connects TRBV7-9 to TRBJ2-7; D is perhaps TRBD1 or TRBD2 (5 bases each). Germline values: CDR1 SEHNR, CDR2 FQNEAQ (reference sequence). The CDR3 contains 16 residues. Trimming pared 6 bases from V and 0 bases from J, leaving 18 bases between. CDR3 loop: CASRPRVGQSSYEQYF. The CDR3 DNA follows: TGTGCCAGCAGGCCGCGGGTGGGGCAAAGCTCCTACGAGCAGTACTTC.

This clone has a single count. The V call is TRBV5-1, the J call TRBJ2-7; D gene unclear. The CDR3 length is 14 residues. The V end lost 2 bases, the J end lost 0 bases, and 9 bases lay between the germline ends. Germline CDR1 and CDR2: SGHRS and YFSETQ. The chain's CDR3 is CASSFSRDSYEQYF. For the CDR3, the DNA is TGCGCCAGCAGCTTTTCTAGGGACTCCTACGAGCAGTACTTC.

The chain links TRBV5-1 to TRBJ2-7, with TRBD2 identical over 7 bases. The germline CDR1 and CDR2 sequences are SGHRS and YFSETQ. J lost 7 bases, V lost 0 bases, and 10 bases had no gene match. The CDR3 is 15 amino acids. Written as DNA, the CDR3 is TGCGCCAGCAGCTTGGGGTCCGGCCGCGGGGGTGAGCAGTACTTC. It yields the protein CASSLGSGRGGEQYF.

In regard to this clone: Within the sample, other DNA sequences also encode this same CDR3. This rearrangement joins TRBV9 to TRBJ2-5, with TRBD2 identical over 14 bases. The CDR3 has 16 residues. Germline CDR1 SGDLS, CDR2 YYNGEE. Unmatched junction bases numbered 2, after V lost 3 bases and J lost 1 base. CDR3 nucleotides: TGTGCCAGCAGCGGACTAGCGGGGGGGCCCCAAGAGACCCAGTACTTC. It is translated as CASSGLAGGPQETQYF.

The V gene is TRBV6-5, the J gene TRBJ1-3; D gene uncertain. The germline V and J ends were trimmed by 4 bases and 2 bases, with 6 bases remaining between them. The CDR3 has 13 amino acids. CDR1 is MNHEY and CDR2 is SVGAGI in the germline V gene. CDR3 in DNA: TGTGCCAGCAGTTCACCCCCTGGAAACACCATATATTTT. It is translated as CASSSPPGNTIYF.

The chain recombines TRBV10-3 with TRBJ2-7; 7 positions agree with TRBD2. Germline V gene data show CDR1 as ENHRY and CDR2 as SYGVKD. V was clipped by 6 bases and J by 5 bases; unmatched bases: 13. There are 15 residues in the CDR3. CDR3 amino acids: CAIRPSSGGRNEQYF. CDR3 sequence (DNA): TGTGCCATCAGACCCTCTAGCGGCGGAAGGAACGAGCAGTACTTC.